These 21 T cell receptor beta chains came from one sample sequenced in a study of T cells after posttransplantation cyclophosphamide. The naive gate required viable CD3+CD4+ or CD3+CD8+ cells with CCR7+CD45RA+CD45RO-CD95-CD27+CD28+ phenotype. Method: immunoSEQ multiplex PCR; TCRdb's copy keeps in-frame clones and lacks some. This sample yields about 20,000 clones, of which nearly 99% are seen a single time; around 0.15% belongs to the top ten. The sequencing sample was made of naive CD4+ T cells sorted from PBMCs. These receptors all stem from a man aged 35 to 55 in good health, CMV-negative, and a related stem cell transplant donor.

The chain recombines TRBV7-8 with TRBJ1-2; D is perhaps TRBD1 (5 bases). V lost 4 bases and J 3 bases, leaving 15 bases between the germline ends. In germline, CDR1 is SGHVS, CDR2 FQNEAQ. This CDR3 has 15 residues. The CDR3 here is CASSSKTWGDYGYTF. In DNA, the CDR3 is TGTGCCAGCAGCTCGAAGACATGGGGGGACTATGGCTACACCTTC.

This chain uses TRBV5-6 with TRBJ1-3; D gene unclear. Trimming shortened V by 4 bases and J by 4 bases, and 12 bases separated the two germline ends. The germline V gene encodes CDR1 SGHDT and CDR2 YYEEEE. CDR3 length: 14 amino acids. CDR3 in DNA: TGTGCCAGCAGCCTCCGGTCAACGGGAAACACCATATATTTT. It yields the protein CASSLRSTGNTIYF.

This clone appeared a single time. V and J are TRBV30 and TRBJ1-2, with TRBD1 matching 9 bases. Germline V gives CDR1 GTSNPN, CDR2 SVGIG (reference sequence). Trimming removed 4 bases from V and 8 bases from J; junction bases left unmatched: 11. This CDR3 has 14 residues. The CDR3 bases are TGTGCCTGGACAATTACCGGGACAGGGAGCGGCTACACCTTC. Amino acids: CAWTITGTGSGYTF.

The chain combines TRBV4-3 with TRBJ2-3, with 9 bases that match TRBD2. Germline CDR1 reads LGHNA; CDR2 reads YSLEER. Losses at the gene ends were 1 base for V and 2 bases for J; bases not matched to a gene: 4. This CDR3 is built from 16 residues. CDR3 DNA: TGCGCCAGCAGCCAAGGGGCGGGGGGGGCCACAGATACGCAGTATTTT. It codes for CASSQGAGGATDTQYF.

The J gene is TRBJ2-7, the V gene TRBV7-9; 9 bases line up with TRBD1. Per the germline V gene, CDR1 is SEHNR and CDR2 is FQNEAQ (reference sequence). J lost 13 bases, V lost 3 bases, and 7 bases had no gene match. The CDR3 extends over 12 amino acids. The CDR3 loop is CASSLGQGILYF. The CDR3 DNA is TGTGCCAGCAGCTTGGGACAGGGAATACTCTACTTC. The full variable domain, in which reference TRBV7-9 and TRBJ2-7 provide the parts outside the CDR3, is DTGVSQNPRHKITKRGQNVTFRCDPISEHNRLYWYRQTLGQGPEFLTYFQNEAQLEKSRLLSDRFSAERPKGSFSTLEIQRTEQGDSAMYLCASSLGQGILYFGPGTRLTVT.

The chain is built from TRBV14 and TRBJ2-5; TRBD1 matches at 7 bases. Per germline, CDR1 SGHDN and CDR2 FVKESK. The CDR3 runs to 12 residues. Trimming removed 5 bases from V and 4 bases from J; junction bases left unmatched: 1. In DNA form, the CDR3 reads TGTGCCAGCAGCTCAGGGGGAGAGACCCAGTACTTC. Translated: CASSSGGETQYF.

The chain links TRBV10-1 to TRBJ1-2, with D unclear. The CDR3 is made up of 14 amino acids. V dropped 4 bases and J dropped 2 bases, with 11 bases sitting between them. The germline V gene encodes CDR1 WNHNN and CDR2 SYGVQD (reference sequence). The CDR3 coding sequence is TGCGCCAGCAGTGGGCTCCCGTCGAACTATGGCTACACCTTC. Translating it yields CASSGLPSNYGYTF.

The chain uses TRBV7-2 and TRBJ2-2; tentative D call: TRBD1 (6 bases). The CDR3 has 15 amino acids. Per germline, CDR1 SGHTA and CDR2 FQGNSA. The germline V and J ends were trimmed by 3 bases and 1 base, with 9 bases remaining between them. CDR3 sequence: CASSFLQGNTGELFF. CDR3 coding DNA: TGTGCCAGCAGCTTCTTACAGGGGAACACCGGGGAGCTGTTTTTT.

CDR3 in amino acids: CASKPGLIDGYTF. DNA of the CDR3: TGTGCCAGCAAGCCGGGACTGATAGATGGCTACACCTTC. This sequence joins TRBV27 and TRBJ1-2, with D possibly matching TRBD1 (5 bases). The germline CDR1 and CDR2 sequences are MNHEY and SMNVEV (reference sequence). Trimming left V 7 bases short and J 6 bases short, with 15 bases between. The CDR3 extends over 13 amino acids.

The chain employs TRBV29-1 and TRBJ2-1; TRBD2 is a possible D gene (5 bases). Trimming stripped 4 bases from V and 6 bases from J, with 19 bases between. Germline V gene data show CDR1 as SQVTM and CDR2 as ANQGSEA. This CDR3 is 15 amino acids long. The CDR3 bases are TGCAGCGTTGGAGACCAGCGGAGAGCAGGCAATGAGCAGTTCTTC. As protein: CSVGDQRRAGNEQFF.

The chain carries TRBV7-9 and TRBJ1-1, with D hard to call. V was shortened by 3 bases and J by 2 bases, with 10 bases between the two germline ends. CDR1 and CDR2 (germline): SEHNR, FQNEAQ (reference sequence). There are 14 residues in the CDR3. Here the CDR3 reads CASSFWQTNTEAFF. In DNA, the CDR3 is TGTGCCAGCAGCTTTTGGCAGACAAACACTGAAGCTTTCTTT. The full variable domain, its missing parts supplied by reference TRBV7-9 and TRBJ1-1, is DTGVSQNPRHKITKRGQNVTFRCDPISEHNRLYWYRQTLGQGPEFLTYFQNEAQLEKSRLLSDRFSAERPKGSFSTLEIQRTEQGDSAMYLCASSFWQTNTEAFFGQGTRLTVV.

The rearrangement uses TRBV6-1 and TRBJ2-1, with 8 positions matching TRBD2. The junction had 9 bases not matched to a gene; V was cut back by 6 bases and J by 5 bases. CDR3 size: 15 residues. CDR1 MNHNS and CDR2 SASEGT come from the germline V gene. The CDR3 DNA sequence: TGTGCCAGCAGAGTAGCGGGATCCGCTCACAATGAGCAGTTCTTC. Its protein product is CASRVAGSAHNEQFF.

The rearrangement joins TRBV7-8 to TRBJ2-2; 13 bases line up with TRBD2. Per germline, CDR1 SGHVS and CDR2 FQNEAQ. V was pared by 5 bases and J by 5 bases, with 8 bases of the junction left unmatched. The CDR3 has 17 residues. The CDR3 here is CASSLGTSGAPTGELFF. As DNA, the CDR3 is TGTGCCAGCAGCCTAGGGACTAGCGGGGCCCCAACCGGGGAGCTGTTTTTT. Complete variable domain (other parts from reference TRBV7-8 and TRBJ2-2): GAGVSQSPRYKVAKRGQDVALRCDPISGHVSLFWYQQALGQGPEFLTYFQNEAQLDKSGLPSDRFFAERPEGSVSTLKIQRTQQEDSAVYLCASSLGTSGAPTGELFFGEGSRLTVL.

This chain links TRBV7-9 with TRBJ2-7, with TRBD2 matching 12 bases. CDR1 SEHNR and CDR2 FQNEAQ come from the germline V gene (reference sequence). This CDR3 is 18 amino acids long. Trimming cost V 1 base and J 0 bases; bases outside gene matches: 7. The CDR3, as DNA: TGTGCCAGCAGCTTAGTCAGACTAGCGGGGGCAAGCTCCTACGAGCAGTACTTC. It yields the protein CASSLVRLAGASSYEQYF.

The J gene is TRBJ2-1, the V gene TRBV6-5, with 12 nucleotides matching TRBD1. V trimming: 6 bases; J trimming: 9 bases; junction bases outside the gene matches: 6. Germline lookup yields CDR1 MNHEY and CDR2 SVGAGI. The CDR3 consists of 14 residues. CDR3 in DNA: TGTGCCAGCAGAGGGGGGACAGGGGGCGGTGAGCAGTTCTTC. Translating gives CASRGGTGGGEQFF.

This rearrangement joins TRBV7-2 to TRBJ2-5; D possibly corresponds to TRBD1 (6 bases). The CDR3 is 15 amino acids. Germline lookup yields CDR1 SGHTA and CDR2 FQGNSA. V was shortened by 5 bases and J by 5 bases, with 18 bases between the two germline ends. CDR3 amino acids: CASSRQTGRGETQYF. CDR3 bases: TGTGCCAGCAGCCGCCAGACAGGCCGGGGTGAGACCCAGTACTTC. Supplemented by reference TRBV7-2 and TRBJ2-5, the full variable domain reads GAGVSQSPSNKVTEKGKDVELRCDPISGHTALYWYRQSLGQGLEFLIYFQGNSAPDKSGLPSDRFSAERTGGSVSTLTIQRTQQEDSAVYLCASSRQTGRGETQYFGPGTRLLVL.

The V call is TRBV7-9, the J call TRBJ1-5; 9 bases are shared with TRBD1. CDR1 SEHNR and CDR2 FQNEAQ come from the germline V gene (reference sequence). The J segment lost 1 base and the V segment lost 1 base, leaving 2 bases of the junction unmatched. The CDR3 runs 16 residues. CDR3 residues: CASSLGGQGSNQPQHF. For the CDR3, the DNA is TGTGCCAGCAGCTTAGGCGGACAGGGGAGCAATCAGCCCCAGCATTTT.

The chain links TRBV18 to TRBJ1-5, with 7 bases lining up with TRBD1. Germline CDR1 KGHSH, CDR2 LQKENI. J lost 3 bases, V lost 6 bases, and 11 bases had no gene match. The CDR3 totals 16 residues. The CDR3 protein is CASSRAPTGTNQPQHF. The CDR3 bases are TGTGCCAGCTCTCGGGCGCCGACAGGGACCAATCAGCCCCAGCATTTT.

The chain employs TRBV20-1 and TRBJ1-2; the D is unclear. Deletions cut 6 bases from V and 6 bases from J, with 8 bases between. CDR3 length: 10 residues. CDR1 is DFQATT and CDR2 is SNEGSKA in the germline V gene (reference sequence). This CDR3 reads CSADSDGYTF. In DNA form, the CDR3 reads TGCAGTGCCGACTCGGATGGCTACACCTTC.

The chain joins TRBV19 to TRBJ1-2; no reliable D call. V lost 5 bases, J lost 3 bases, and 10 bases lay in between. Germline CDR1 reads LNHDA; CDR2 reads SQIVND (reference sequence). This CDR3 has 13 residues. The CDR3 sequence: CASSVDRDYGYTF. In DNA form, the CDR3 reads TGTGCCAGTAGTGTGGATCGGGACTATGGCTACACCTTC. Filled out from reference TRBV19 and TRBJ1-2, the complete variable domain reads DGGITQSPKYLFRKEGQNVTLSCEQNLNHDAMYWYRQDPGQGLRLIYYSQIVNDFQKGDIAEGYSVSREKKESFPLTVTSAQKNPTAFYLCASSVDRDYGYTFGSGTRLTVV.

The chain employs TRBV5-1 and TRBJ2-3, with 16 nucleotides matching TRBD2. The trim removed 2 bases at V and 5 bases at J, leaving 8 bases unmatched. The V gene's germline CDR1 is SGHRS and CDR2 YFSETQ. The CDR3 is made up of 18 amino acids. In nucleotides, the CDR3 is TGCGCCAGCAGCTTCACCGGGACTAGCGGGGGGGGCGGAGATACGCAGTATTTT. It specifies CASSFTGTSGGGGDTQYF.